The text below deals with one T cell receptor beta chain. This record comes from a study of blood T cell repertoires in COVID-19. About the study: Both acute and convalescent COVID-19 samples were obtained from the United States, Italy and Spain. PBMCs, B-cell-depleted T cells, or T cells were the source of the cDNA or gDNA that made up the material.

The CDR3 consists of 13 residues. The germline V and J ends were trimmed by 2 bases and 9 bases, with 10 bases remaining between them. Germline CDR1 KGHDR, CDR2 SFDVKD. Original data processing: The assay estimated nucleated cells by amplifying reference gene primers. The method was immunoSEQ multiplex PCR; TCRdb's version includes in-frame clones alone and lacks a portion of them. V and J calls plus clone size are reproduced from that table; the DNA served to infer D and trimming. Altogether about 180,000 clones are present, roughly 88% being singletons, with the ten largest covering approximately 4%.

This receptor was obtained from a woman aged 25 to 39 with acute or convalescent COVID-19. The rearrangement uses TRBV24-1 and TRBJ2-1; tentatively, D is TRBD2 (5 bases). Sequencing used peripheral blood. The CDR3, as DNA: TGTGCCACCAGTGATTCCGCGGGCAGTGAGCAGTTCTTC. Residues: CATSDSAGSEQFF.